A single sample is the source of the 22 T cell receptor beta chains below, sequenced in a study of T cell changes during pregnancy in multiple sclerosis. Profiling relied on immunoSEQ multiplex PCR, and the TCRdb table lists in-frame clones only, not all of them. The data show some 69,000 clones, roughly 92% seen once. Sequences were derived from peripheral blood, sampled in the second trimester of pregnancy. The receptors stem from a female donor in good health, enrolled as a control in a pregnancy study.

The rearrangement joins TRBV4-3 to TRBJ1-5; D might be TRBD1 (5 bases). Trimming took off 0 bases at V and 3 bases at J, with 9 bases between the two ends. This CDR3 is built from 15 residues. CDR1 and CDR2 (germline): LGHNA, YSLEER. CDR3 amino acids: CASSQDGADNQPQHF. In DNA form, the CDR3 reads TGCGCCAGCAGCCAAGATGGGGCCGACAATCAGCCCCAGCATTTT.

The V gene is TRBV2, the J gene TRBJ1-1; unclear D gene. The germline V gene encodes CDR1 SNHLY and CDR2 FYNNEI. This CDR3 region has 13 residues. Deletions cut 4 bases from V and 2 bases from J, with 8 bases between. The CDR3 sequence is CASSVQFNTEAFF. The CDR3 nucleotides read TGTGCCAGCAGTGTTCAGTTCAACACTGAAGCTTTCTTT.

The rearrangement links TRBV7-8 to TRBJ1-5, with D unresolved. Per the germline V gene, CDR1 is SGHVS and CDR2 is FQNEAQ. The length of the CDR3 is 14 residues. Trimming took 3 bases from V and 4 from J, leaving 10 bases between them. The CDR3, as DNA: TGTGCCAGCAGCTTGGCGTCCGGGAATCAGCCCCAGCATTTT. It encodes CASSLASGNQPQHF.

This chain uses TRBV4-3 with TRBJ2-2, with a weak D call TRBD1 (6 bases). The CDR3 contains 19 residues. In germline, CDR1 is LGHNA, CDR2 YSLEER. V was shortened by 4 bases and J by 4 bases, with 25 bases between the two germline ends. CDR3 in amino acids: CASSRDRLEGGFRTGELFF. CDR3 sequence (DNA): TGCGCCAGCAGCCGAGACCGCCTCGAAGGGGGTTTTCGCACCGGGGAGCTGTTTTTT.

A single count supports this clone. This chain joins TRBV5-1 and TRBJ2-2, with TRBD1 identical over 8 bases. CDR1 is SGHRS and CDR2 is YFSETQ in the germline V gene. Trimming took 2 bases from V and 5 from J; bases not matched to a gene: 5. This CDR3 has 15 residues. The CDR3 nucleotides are TGCGCCAGCAGCTTTGGACAGGGTGATACCGGGGAGCTGTTTTTT. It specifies CASSFGQGDTGELFF.

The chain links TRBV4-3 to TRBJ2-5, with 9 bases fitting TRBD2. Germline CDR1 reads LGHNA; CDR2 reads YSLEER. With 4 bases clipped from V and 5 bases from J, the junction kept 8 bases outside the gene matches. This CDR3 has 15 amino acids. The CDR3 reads CASSPGRTSDETQYF. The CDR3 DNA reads TGCGCCAGCAGCCCCGGAAGGACTAGCGATGAGACCCAGTACTTC.

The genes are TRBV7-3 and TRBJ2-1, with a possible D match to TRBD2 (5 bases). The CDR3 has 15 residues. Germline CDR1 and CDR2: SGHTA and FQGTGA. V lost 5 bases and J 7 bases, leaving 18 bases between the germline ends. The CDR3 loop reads CASSPYSSGRNEQFF. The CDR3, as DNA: TGTGCCAGCAGCCCTTACTCCTCGGGAAGAAATGAGCAGTTCTTC.

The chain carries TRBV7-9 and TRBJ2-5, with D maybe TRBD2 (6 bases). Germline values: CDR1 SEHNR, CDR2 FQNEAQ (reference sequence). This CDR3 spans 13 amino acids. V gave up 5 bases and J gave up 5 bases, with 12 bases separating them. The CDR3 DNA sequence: TGTGCCAGCAGCCCGGGGGTCACTGAGACCCAGTACTTC. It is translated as CASSPGVTETQYF.

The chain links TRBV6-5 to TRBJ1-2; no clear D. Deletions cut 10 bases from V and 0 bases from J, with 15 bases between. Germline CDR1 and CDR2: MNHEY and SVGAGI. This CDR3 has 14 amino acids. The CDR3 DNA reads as TGTGCCACCTATCAACAGCCTTCTAACTATGGCTACACCTTC. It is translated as CATYQQPSNYGYTF.

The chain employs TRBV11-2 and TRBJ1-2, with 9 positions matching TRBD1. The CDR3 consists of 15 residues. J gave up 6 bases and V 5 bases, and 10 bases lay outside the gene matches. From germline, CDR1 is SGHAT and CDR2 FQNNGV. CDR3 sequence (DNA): TGTGCCAGCAGCCCCTCGGTACAGGGGGCAGATGGCTACACCTTC. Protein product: CASSPSVQGADGYTF.

This CDR3 is CASSLRESGGQRGGYTF. The CDR3 nucleotides read TGTGCCAGCAGCCTAAGGGAATCGGGGGGCCAGAGAGGAGGCTACACCTTC. The gene calls are TRBV7-2 and TRBJ1-2; TRBD1 might be the D (6 bases). Germline CDR1 reads SGHTA; CDR2 reads FQGNSA. The CDR3 consists of 17 residues. Trimming took 5 bases from V and 8 from J, leaving 27 bases between them.

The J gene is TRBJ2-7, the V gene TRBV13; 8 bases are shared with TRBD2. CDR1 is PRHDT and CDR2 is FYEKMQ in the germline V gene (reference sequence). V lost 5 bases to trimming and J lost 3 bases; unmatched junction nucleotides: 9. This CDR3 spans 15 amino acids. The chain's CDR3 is CASSQGLAVNYEQYF. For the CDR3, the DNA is TGTGCCAGCAGCCAAGGACTAGCCGTAAACTACGAGCAGTACTTC.

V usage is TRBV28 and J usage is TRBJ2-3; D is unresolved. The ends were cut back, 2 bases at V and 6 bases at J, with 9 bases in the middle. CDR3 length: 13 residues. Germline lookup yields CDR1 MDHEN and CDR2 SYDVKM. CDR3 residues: CASSLPLSDTQYF. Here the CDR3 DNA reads TGTGCCAGCAGTTTACCCCTTTCGGATACGCAGTATTTT.

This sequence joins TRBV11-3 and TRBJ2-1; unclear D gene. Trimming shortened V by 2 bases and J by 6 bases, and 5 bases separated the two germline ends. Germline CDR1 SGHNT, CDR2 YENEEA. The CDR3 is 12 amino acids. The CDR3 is CASSLSGNEQFF. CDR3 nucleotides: TGTGCCAGCAGCTTATCGGGCAATGAGCAGTTCTTC.

The DNA of the CDR3 is TGTGCCAGCAGTTTAGTCGGGACCTACGAGCAGTACTTC. Translated, it gives CASSLVGTYEQYF. This sequence joins TRBV28 and TRBJ2-7, with D tentatively TRBD2 (5 bases). Trimming pared 2 bases from V and 2 bases from J, leaving 7 bases between. The germline V gene has CDR1 MDHEN and CDR2 SYDVKM. The CDR3 runs 13 residues.

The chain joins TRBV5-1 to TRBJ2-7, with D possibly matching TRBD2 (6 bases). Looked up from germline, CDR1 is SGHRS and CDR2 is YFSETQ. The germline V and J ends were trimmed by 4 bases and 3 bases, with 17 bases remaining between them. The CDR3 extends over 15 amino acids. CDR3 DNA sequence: TGCGCCAGCAGCCGCCAAATGGGGGGATACTACGAGCAGTACTTC. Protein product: CASSRQMGGYYEQYF.

CDR3: CASSSYRVHSVAFF. The CDR3 nucleotides are TGTGCCAGCAGTTCTTACAGGGTCCACTCAGTAGCTTTCTTT. The chain has TRBV5-8 and TRBJ1-1, with D maybe TRBD1 (6 bases). Trimming removed 5 bases at V and 10 bases at J, with 21 bases between. Germline CDR1 and CDR2: SGHTS and YDEGEE. CDR3 length equals 14 residues.

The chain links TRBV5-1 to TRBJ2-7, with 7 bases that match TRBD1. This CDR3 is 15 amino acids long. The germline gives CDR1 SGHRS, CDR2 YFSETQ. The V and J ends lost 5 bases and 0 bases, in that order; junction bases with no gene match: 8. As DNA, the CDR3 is TGCGCCAGCAGTCCCGGGACAGCTAGCTCCTACGAGCAGTACTTC. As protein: CASSPGTASSYEQYF.

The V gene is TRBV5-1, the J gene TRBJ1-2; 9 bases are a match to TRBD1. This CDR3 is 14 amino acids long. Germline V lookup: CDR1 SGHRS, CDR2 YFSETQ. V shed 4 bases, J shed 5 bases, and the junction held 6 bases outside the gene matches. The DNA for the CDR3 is TGCGCCAGCAGCCTGGGACAGGGAACGTATGGCTACACCTTC. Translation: CASSLGQGTYGYTF.

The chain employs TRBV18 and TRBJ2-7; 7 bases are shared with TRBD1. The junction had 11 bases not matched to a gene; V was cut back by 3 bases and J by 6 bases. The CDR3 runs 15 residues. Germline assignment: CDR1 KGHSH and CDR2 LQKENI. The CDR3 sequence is CASSPTGDPRSEQYF. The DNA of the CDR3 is TGTGCCAGCTCACCTACAGGGGATCCTCGGAGCGAGCAGTACTTC.

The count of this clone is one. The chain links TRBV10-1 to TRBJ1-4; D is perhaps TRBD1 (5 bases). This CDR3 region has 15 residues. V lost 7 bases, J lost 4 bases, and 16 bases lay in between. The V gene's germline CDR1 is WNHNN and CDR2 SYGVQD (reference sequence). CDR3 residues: CASNTGVWINEKLFF. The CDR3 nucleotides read TGCGCCAGCAACACGGGGGTGTGGATTAATGAAAAACTGTTTTTT.

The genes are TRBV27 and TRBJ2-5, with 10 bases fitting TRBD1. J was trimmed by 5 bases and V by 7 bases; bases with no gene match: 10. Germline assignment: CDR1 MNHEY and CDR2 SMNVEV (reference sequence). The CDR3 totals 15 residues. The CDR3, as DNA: TGTGCCAGCACGCAACTTTCGGACAGGGGGGAGACCCAGTACTTC. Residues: CASTQLSDRGETQYF.